The 21 T cell receptor beta chains below were found in one sample sequenced in a study of CD8+ T cells in alopecia areata. Extracted RNA was reverse transcribed into cDNA, the sequencing template. Measured with immunoSEQ multiplex PCR; TCRdb has only the in-frame clones, and not every one. The repertoire holds approximately 180,000 clones, with 59% as singletons. The sequenced sample was CD4+ T cells sorted from blood, obtained at week 0. The receptors here all came from a human donor with alopecia areata.

This clone turned up a few times. This chain links TRBV5-1 with TRBJ2-1, with TRBD1 identical over 9 bases. The CDR3 spans 15 residues. V lost 7 bases to trimming and J lost 1 base; unmatched junction nucleotides: 6. Germline CDR1 is SGHRS and CDR2 is YFSETQ. The CDR3, as DNA: TGCGCCAGCGGACAGGGGACAAATTCCTACAATGAGCAGTTCTTC. Its protein is CASGQGTNSYNEQFF.

The V call is TRBV29-1, the J call TRBJ1-1; possible D gene TRBD1, 5 bases. Germline loops: CDR1 SQVTM, CDR2 ANQGSEA. This CDR3 spans 14 amino acids. Deletions cut 3 bases from V and 3 bases from J, with 14 bases between. The CDR3 DNA sequence: TGCAGCGTTGACTTCGGGGGGAGGTACACTGAAGCTTTCTTT. Its translation: CSVDFGGRYTEAFF.

As concerns this clone: One junction end does not reproduce the germline sequence, and a read error may be involved. The gene calls are TRBV29-1 and TRBJ1-1; 9 bases agree with TRBD1. CDR1 is SQVTM and CDR2 is ANQGSEA in the germline V gene. The CDR3 extends over 12 amino acids. In DNA form, the CDR3 reads TGCAGCAGGGGACAGGGAGAGCCCCAAAGGGACTTT. It is translated as CSRGQGEPQRDF.

This chain links TRBV11-3 with TRBJ2-1; 10 bases are a match to TRBD2. Germline CDR1 is SGHNT and CDR2 is YENEEA. The CDR3 is 15 amino acids. V was pared by 3 bases and J by 4 bases, with 3 bases of the junction left unmatched. The CDR3 sequence is CASSFIAGGYNEQFF. CDR3 bases: TGTGCCAGCAGCTTTATAGCGGGGGGATACAATGAGCAGTTCTTC.

The rearrangement links TRBV30 to TRBJ2-7; D call uncertain. The germline V and J ends were trimmed by 1 base and 3 bases, with 13 bases remaining between them. This CDR3 has 14 amino acids. The V gene's germline CDR1 is GTSNPN and CDR2 SVGIG (reference sequence). The CDR3 reads CAWSDDTSNYEQYF. The DNA of the CDR3 is TGTGCCTGGAGTGATGATACCTCTAACTACGAGCAGTACTTC.

V is TRBV9 and J is TRBJ1-2; maybe TRBD1 (6 bases). The V end lost 0 bases, the J end lost 5 bases, and 14 bases lay between the germline ends. The V gene's germline CDR1 is SGDLS and CDR2 YYNGEE. The CDR3 runs to 15 residues. This CDR3 is CASSVEMGAVYGYTF. CDR3 nucleotides: TGTGCCAGCAGCGTAGAAATGGGGGCGGTTTATGGCTACACCTTC.

This chain connects TRBV30 to TRBJ2-5; possibly TRBD1 or TRBD2 for D (5 bases each). Trimming shortened V by 6 bases and J by 5 bases, and 16 bases separated the two germline ends. Germline V lookup: CDR1 GTSNPN, CDR2 SVGIG (reference sequence). CDR3 length equals 13 residues. CDR3 amino acids: CACPGPSRETQYF. The DNA of the CDR3 is TGTGCCTGCCCGGGACCATCTCGGGAGACCCAGTACTTC.

The table lists this clone with a few counts. V and J are TRBV30 and TRBJ2-4, with 7 bases lining up with TRBD1. CDR1 GTSNPN and CDR2 SVGIG come from the germline V gene (reference sequence). The J segment lost 3 bases and the V segment lost 2 bases, leaving 4 bases of the junction unmatched. The CDR3 runs to 14 residues. The CDR3: CAWSRGPGKNIQYF. As DNA, the CDR3 is TGTGCCTGGAGTAGGGGGCCCGGCAAAAACATTCAGTACTTC.

The chain has TRBV30 and TRBJ2-2, with D uncertain. V lost 0 bases to trimming and J lost 0 bases, with 8 bases between them. The CDR3 spans 15 residues. The germline V gene has CDR1 GTSNPN and CDR2 SVGIG (reference sequence). Here the CDR3 reads CAWSVQATNTGELFF. The CDR3 DNA reads as TGTGCCTGGAGTGTGCAGGCGACGAACACCGGGGAGCTGTTTTTT.

This chain connects TRBV2 to TRBJ2-5; 13 bases line up with TRBD2. Per the germline V gene, CDR1 is SNHLY and CDR2 is FYNNEI. The CDR3 extends over 14 amino acids. V lost 7 bases to trimming and J lost 5 bases; unmatched junction nucleotides: 4. The CDR3 spells CASTLAGGIETQYF. DNA for the CDR3: TGTGCCAGCACACTAGCGGGGGGGATTGAGACCCAGTACTTC. Based on the CDR3 plus reference TRBV2 and TRBJ2-5, the full variable domain is EPEVTQTPSHQVTQMGQEVILRCVPISNHLYFYWYRQILGQKVEFLVSFYNNEISEKSEIFDDQFSVERPDGSNFTLKIRSTKLEDSAMYFCASTLAGGIETQYFGPGTRLLVL.

The rearrangement uses TRBV5-6 and TRBJ1-4; no firm D call. Germline CDR1 and CDR2: SGHDT and YYEEEE. The CDR3 is 13 residues long. Trimming removed 7 bases at V and 0 bases at J, with 7 bases between. DNA for the CDR3: TGTGCCAGCGCAAGTACAACTAATGAAAAACTGTTTTTT. It translates to CASASTTNEKLFF.

The chain joins TRBV30 to TRBJ2-7; TRBD1 might be the D (6 bases). This CDR3 region has 13 residues. The germline CDR1 and CDR2 sequences are GTSNPN and SVGIG (reference sequence). V was cut by 3 bases and J by 4 bases, with 13 bases left in between. CDR3: CAWSAHRVYEQYF. The CDR3 DNA reads TGTGCCTGGAGCGCCCACAGGGTTTACGAGCAGTACTTC.

V gene TRBV29-1 combines with J gene TRBJ2-4, with D perhaps matching TRBD1 or TRBD2 (5 bases each). The germline V gene encodes CDR1 SQVTM and CDR2 ANQGSEA. The CDR3 sequence is 16 residues long. V dropped 6 bases and J dropped 0 bases, with 18 bases sitting between them. The CDR3 DNA sequence: TGCAGCGTCCAAGAGCTAGGGACCGTAGCCAAAAACATTCAGTACTTC. Protein product: CSVQELGTVAKNIQYF.

A word on this clone: Other DNA variants within this sample encode the same CDR3. The chain uses TRBV29-1 and TRBJ1-1; D call uncertain. The CDR3 consists of 11 residues. Looked up from germline, CDR1 is SQVTM and CDR2 is ANQGSEA. V dropped 4 bases and J dropped 2 bases, with 5 bases sitting between them. DNA of the CDR3: TGCAGCGTTGGGCGCAACACTGAAGCTTTCTTT. Translation gives CSVGRNTEAFF.

The chain carries TRBV29-1 and TRBJ2-7; the D is unclear. Germline loops: CDR1 SQVTM, CDR2 ANQGSEA. Trimming took off 3 bases at V and 2 bases at J, with 5 bases between the two ends. The CDR3 is 11 amino acids. For the CDR3, the DNA is TGCAGCGTTGAGTTAGCCTACGAGCAGTACTTC. Encoded protein: CSVELAYEQYF.

This chain joins TRBV4-2 and TRBJ2-5; D is ambiguous. The germline V and J ends were trimmed by 0 bases and 1 base, with 9 bases remaining between them. The CDR3 length is 15 residues. CDR1 and CDR2 from the germline V gene are LGHNA and YNFKEQ. The CDR3 DNA is TGTGCCAGCAGCCAAGATTTAGGCTTCCAAGAGACCCAGTACTTC. As protein: CASSQDLGFQETQYF.

This clone was observed at least ten times. This sequence joins TRBV29-1 and TRBJ1-1; 7 bases match TRBD1. The trim removed 7 bases at V and 1 base at J, leaving 0 bases unmatched. Germline CDR1 reads SQVTM; CDR2 reads ANQGSEA. The CDR3 has 11 amino acids. This CDR3 reads CSDRGNTEAFF. The CDR3 DNA sequence: TGCAGCGACAGGGGGAACACTGAAGCTTTCTTT.

This clone was counted between two and nine times. The chain links TRBV30 to TRBJ1-2; 7 bases map to TRBD1. The CDR3 totals 14 residues. Germline V gene data show CDR1 as GTSNPN and CDR2 as SVGIG (reference sequence). With V trimmed by 2 bases and J by 8 bases, 11 bases remained unmatched. The CDR3 nucleotides read TGTGCCTGGAGTTATAACAGGGGAGGTCGGGGCTACACCTTC. As protein: CAWSYNRGGRGYTF.

This clone was detected a few times. The chain recombines TRBV30 with TRBJ1-1; 9 bases align to TRBD1. Looked up from germline, CDR1 is GTSNPN and CDR2 is SVGIG (reference sequence). V shed 4 bases and J 4 bases; nucleotides not matched to a gene: 7. The CDR3 is 14 amino acids. The CDR3 region is CAWNQDRGGTEAFF. As DNA, the CDR3 is TGTGCCTGGAATCAGGACAGGGGAGGCACTGAAGCTTTCTTT.

This clone occurred a few times. This sample includes further DNA sequences coding for the same CDR3. The genes are TRBV5-1 and TRBJ1-4; D is undetermined. V was pared by 0 bases and J by 3 bases, with 3 bases between. From germline, CDR1 is SGHRS and CDR2 YFSETQ. This CDR3 spans 13 amino acids. The DNA for the CDR3 is TGCGCCAGCAGCTTGGGAGCTAATGAAAAACTGTTTTTT. Its translation: CASSLGANEKLFF.

This clone has just a few counts. The genes are TRBV29-1 and TRBJ2-6, with a tentative D call TRBD1 (6 bases). The ends were cut back, 6 bases at V and 3 bases at J, with 9 bases in the middle. Germline CDR1 reads SQVTM; CDR2 reads ANQGSEA. This CDR3 has 13 residues. Here the CDR3 DNA reads TGCAGCGTCGGGGACAATGGGGCCAACGTCCTGACTTTC. Translated: CSVGDNGANVLTF.